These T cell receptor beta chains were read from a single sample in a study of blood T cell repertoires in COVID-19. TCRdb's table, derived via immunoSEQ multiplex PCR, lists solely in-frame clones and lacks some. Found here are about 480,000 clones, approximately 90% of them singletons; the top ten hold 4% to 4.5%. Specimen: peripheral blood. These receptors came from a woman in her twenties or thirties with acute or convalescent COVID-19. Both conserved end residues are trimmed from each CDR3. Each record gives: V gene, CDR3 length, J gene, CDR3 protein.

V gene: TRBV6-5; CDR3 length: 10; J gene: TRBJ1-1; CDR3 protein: AGTDPNTEAF
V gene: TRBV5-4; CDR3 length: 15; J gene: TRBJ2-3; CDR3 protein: ASSFSGGAFGTDTQY
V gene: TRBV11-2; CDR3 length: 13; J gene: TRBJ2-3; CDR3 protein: ASSSAAEDTDTQY
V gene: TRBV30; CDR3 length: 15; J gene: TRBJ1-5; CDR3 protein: AWSVTGFEGFSQPQH
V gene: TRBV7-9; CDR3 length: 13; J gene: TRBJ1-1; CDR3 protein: ASSPTGRPNTEAF
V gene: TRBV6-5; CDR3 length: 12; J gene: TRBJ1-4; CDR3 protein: ASTDGTGREKLF
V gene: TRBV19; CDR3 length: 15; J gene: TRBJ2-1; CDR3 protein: ASSVPPGLAGDNEQF
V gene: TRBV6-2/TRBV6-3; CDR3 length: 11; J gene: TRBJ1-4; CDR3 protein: ASSYRDREELF
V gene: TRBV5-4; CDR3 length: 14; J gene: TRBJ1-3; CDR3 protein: ASSPPGGGSGNTIY
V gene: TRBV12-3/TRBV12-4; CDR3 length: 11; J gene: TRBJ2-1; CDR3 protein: ASSLYSPNEQF
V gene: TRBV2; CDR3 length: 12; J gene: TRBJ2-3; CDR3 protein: ASRSAGGSDTQY
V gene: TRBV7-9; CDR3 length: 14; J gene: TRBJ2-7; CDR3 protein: ASSPNKMTGPYEQY
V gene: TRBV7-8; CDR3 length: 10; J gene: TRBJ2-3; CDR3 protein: ASSFSADTQY
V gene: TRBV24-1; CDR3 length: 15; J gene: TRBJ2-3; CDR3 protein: ATSDRRDSRRGDTQY
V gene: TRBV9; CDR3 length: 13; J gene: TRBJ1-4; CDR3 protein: ASSAPGQANEKLF
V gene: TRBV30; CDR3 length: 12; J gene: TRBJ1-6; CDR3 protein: AWSLGQRNSPLH
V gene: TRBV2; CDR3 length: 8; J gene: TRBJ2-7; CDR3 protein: ASTASEQY
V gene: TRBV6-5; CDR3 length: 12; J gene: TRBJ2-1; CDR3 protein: ASTSRTGLDEQF
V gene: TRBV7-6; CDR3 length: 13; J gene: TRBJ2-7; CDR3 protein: ASSHRDGVSYEQY
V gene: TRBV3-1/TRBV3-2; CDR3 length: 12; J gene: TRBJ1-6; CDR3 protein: ASSLRLGNSPLH
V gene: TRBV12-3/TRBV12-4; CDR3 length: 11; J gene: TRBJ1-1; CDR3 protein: ASRGTGGTEAF
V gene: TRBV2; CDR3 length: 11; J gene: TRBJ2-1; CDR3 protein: ASTGGSYNEQF
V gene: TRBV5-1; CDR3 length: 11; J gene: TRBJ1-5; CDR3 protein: ASSLAPYQPQH
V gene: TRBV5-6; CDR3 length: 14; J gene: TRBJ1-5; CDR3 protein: ASSPGRGGRNQPQH
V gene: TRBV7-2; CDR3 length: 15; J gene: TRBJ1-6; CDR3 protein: ASSGSRDRTINSPLH
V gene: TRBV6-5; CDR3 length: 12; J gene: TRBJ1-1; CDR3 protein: ASSSSRGLHGTF
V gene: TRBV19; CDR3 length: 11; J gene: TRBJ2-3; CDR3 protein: ATTGTSSDTQY
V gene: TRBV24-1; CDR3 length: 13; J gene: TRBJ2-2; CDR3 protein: ATGGTGRRSGELF
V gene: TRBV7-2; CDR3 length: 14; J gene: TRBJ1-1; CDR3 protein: ASSPRPGVANTEAF
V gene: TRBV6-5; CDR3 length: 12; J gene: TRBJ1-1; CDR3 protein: ASSYSTGVAEAF
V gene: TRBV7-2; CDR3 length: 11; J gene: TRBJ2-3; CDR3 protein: ASSFRNPDTQY
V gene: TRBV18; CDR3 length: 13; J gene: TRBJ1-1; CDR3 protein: ASSYVTGPNTEAF
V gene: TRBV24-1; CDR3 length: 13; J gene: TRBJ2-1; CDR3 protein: ATRPGQGSHNEQF
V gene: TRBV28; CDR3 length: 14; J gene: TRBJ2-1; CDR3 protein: ASSSQAGGPRNEQF
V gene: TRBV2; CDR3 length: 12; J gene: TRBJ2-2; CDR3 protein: ASSTDSYTGELF
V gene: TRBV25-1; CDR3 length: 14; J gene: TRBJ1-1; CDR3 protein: ASSHSQLDSNTEAF
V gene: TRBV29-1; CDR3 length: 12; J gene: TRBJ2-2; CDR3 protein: SVEAGVRTGELF
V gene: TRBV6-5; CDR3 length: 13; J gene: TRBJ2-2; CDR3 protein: ATTGRGANTGELF
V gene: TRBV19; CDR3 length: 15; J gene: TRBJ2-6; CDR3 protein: ASSIVDLGPGANVLT
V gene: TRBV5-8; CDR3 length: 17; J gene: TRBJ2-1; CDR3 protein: ASSSGELAGGLDYNEQF
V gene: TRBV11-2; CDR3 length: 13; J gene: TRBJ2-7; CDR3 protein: ASSFTGLAGNEQY
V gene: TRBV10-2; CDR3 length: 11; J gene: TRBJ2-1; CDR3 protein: ASSVREYNEQF
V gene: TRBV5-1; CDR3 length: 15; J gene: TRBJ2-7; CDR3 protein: ASSSGSGTESSYEQY
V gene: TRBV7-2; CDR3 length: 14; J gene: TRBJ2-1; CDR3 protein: ASSTTRSPGNNEQF
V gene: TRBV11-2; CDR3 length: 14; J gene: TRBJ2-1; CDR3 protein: ASSLFSGGPLNEQF
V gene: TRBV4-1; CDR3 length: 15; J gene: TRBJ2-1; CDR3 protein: ASSRGLAGGLYNEQF
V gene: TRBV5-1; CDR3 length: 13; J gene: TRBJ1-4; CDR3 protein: ASSPGQGSNEKLF
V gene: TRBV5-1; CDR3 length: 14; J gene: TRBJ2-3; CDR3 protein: ASSLNLGGSTDTQY
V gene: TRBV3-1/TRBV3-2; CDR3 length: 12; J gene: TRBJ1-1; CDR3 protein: ASSQDGGFTEAF
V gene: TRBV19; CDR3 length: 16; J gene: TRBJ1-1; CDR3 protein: ASSTDRRTGGANTEAF
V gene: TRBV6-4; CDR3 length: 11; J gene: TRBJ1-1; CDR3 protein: ASSQQENTEAF
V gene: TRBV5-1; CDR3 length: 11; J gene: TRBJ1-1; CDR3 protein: ASSLGANTEAF
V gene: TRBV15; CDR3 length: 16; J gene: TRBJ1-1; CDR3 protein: ATSRDARFGSPGTEAF
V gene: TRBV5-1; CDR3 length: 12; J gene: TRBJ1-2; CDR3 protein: ASSLGQGKYGYT